These T cell receptor beta chains were read from a single sample in a study of blood T cells in healthy people across ages. MiXCR, run by TCRdb on the 5' RACE reads, gives a single entry per CDR3 protein. The sample comprises 700,000 or so distinct CDR3 sequences, over 40% of which are singletons, and 25% to 30% rests with the top ten. Sequenced input: blood. All receptors come from a man older than 75 in good health. Each CDR3 is given with its conserved first and last residue. The D gene is left open where the match is weak. A row's size may be missing; if present it is once, few, many or a size class.

v_gene: TRBV6-5; abundance: many; d_gene: -; j_gene: TRBJ1-1; CDR3aa: CASRDQGTTEAFF; CDR3nt: TGTGCCAGCAGAGATCAGGGTACGACTGAAGCTTTCTTT
v_gene: TRBV5-6; abundance: -; d_gene: TRBD2; j_gene: TRBJ2-1; CDR3aa: CASSLWRTSANNEQFF; CDR3nt: TGTGCCAGCAGCTTGTGGCGGACTAGCGCCAACAATGAGCAGTTCTTC
v_gene: TRBV20-1; abundance: many; d_gene: -; j_gene: TRBJ2-5; CDR3aa: CSAEWGEETQYF; CDR3nt: TGCAGTGCCGAGTGGGGGGAGGAGACCCAGTACTTC
v_gene: TRBV20-1; abundance: -; d_gene: -; j_gene: TRBJ2-7; CDR3aa: CSARDLGYRWEQYF; CDR3nt: TGCAGTGCTAGAGATCTGGGTTACCGTTGGGAGCAGTACTTC
v_gene: TRBV3-1; abundance: -; d_gene: -; j_gene: TRBJ2-1; CDR3aa: CASNQRGPSNEQFF; CDR3nt: TGTGCCAGTAACCAACGGGGGCCTAGCAATGAGCAGTTCTTC
v_gene: TRBV7-2; abundance: few; d_gene: -; j_gene: TRBJ2-5; CDR3aa: CASSLGGIYQETQYF; CDR3nt: TGTGCCAGCAGCTTAGGGGGGATATACCAAGAGACCCAGTACTTC
v_gene: TRBV2; abundance: -; d_gene: TRBD2; j_gene: TRBJ2-7; CDR3aa: CASSERGRALYEQYF; CDR3nt: TGTGCCAGCAGTGAACGAGGGAGGGCCCTCTACGAGCAGTACTTC
v_gene: TRBV9; abundance: many; d_gene: -; j_gene: TRBJ2-1; CDR3aa: CASSVRPGLTGDNEQFF; CDR3nt: TGTGCCAGCAGCGTAAGGCCGGGGTTGACAGGTGATAATGAGCAGTTCTTC
v_gene: TRBV4-3; abundance: -; d_gene: -; j_gene: TRBJ2-3; CDR3aa: CASSQGQGGSTDTQYF; CDR3nt: TGCGCCAGCAGCCAAGGACAGGGAGGAAGCACAGATACGCAGTATTTT
v_gene: TRBV7-7; abundance: -; d_gene: -; j_gene: TRBJ1-6; CDR3aa: CASSCRSSYNSPLHF; CDR3nt: TGTGCCAGCAGCTGCAGGAGCTCCTATAATTCACCCCTCCACTTT
v_gene: TRBV7-3; abundance: -; d_gene: TRBD2; j_gene: TRBJ2-2; CDR3aa: CASSLTELAGAPGELFF; CDR3nt: TGTGCCAGCAGCTTAACGGAACTAGCGGGAGCCCCCGGGGAGCTGTTTTTT
v_gene: TRBV6-2/TRBV6-3; abundance: -; d_gene: -; j_gene: TRBJ2-7; CDR3aa: CASRLDGLSSYEQYF; CDR3nt: TGTGCCAGCAGACTGGACGGCCTGAGCTCCTACGAGCAGTACTTC
v_gene: TRBV20-1; abundance: few; d_gene: -; j_gene: TRBJ2-1; CDR3aa: CSARERRTVYNEQFF; CDR3nt: TGCAGTGCTAGAGAGAGAAGGACAGTGTACAATGAGCAGTTCTTC
v_gene: TRBV4-2; abundance: -; d_gene: TRBD2; j_gene: TRBJ2-3; CDR3aa: CASSQPAGGSTDTQYF; CDR3nt: TGTGCCAGCAGCCAGCCAGCGGGGGGAAGCACAGATACGCAGTATTTT
v_gene: TRBV5-1; abundance: few; d_gene: -; j_gene: TRBJ1-2; CDR3aa: CASSPDRKGGYTF; CDR3nt: TGCGCCAGCAGCCCAGACAGAAAGGGTGGCTACACCTTC